This T cell receptor beta chain is drawn from a study of blood T cell repertoires in COVID-19. At the level of the study: PBMCs, B-cell-depleted T cells, or T cells were the source of the cDNA or gDNA that made up the material.

CDR3 length: 15 amino acids. Losses at the gene ends were 0 bases for V and 1 base for J; bases not matched to a gene: 0. Germline CDR1 is LGHDT and CDR2 is YNNKEL (reference sequence). Authors' data handling: Nucleated cell counts were estimated from reference gene primer amplification. Assay used: immunoSEQ multiplex PCR; TCRdb lists only in-frame clones, some missing. From that table come the V and J calls and clone size; the DNA was used to work out D and trimming. The repertoire has 200,000 to 250,000 clones, 88% of them found once; the top ten carry less than 3%. This chain joins TRBV3-1 (or the pseudogene TRBV3-2) and TRBJ2-3, with TRBD2 matching 8 bases. The specimen was peripheral blood. The sequence derives from a woman in her sixties with acute or convalescent COVID-19. The CDR3 sequence is CASSQDGGGTDTQYF. The CDR3, as DNA: TGTGCCAGCAGCCAAGACGGGGGGGGCACAGATACGCAGTATTTT.